These 17 T cell receptor beta chains share one sample of origin, sequenced in a study of T cells in Graves' hyperthyroidism and ophthalmopathy (dated by TCRdb to the late 2010s). Library method: multiplex PCR. Sequenced on an Illumina HiSeq 2000. Amplification of TCR beta CDR3 regions was carried out from RNA transcripts. For the first round of RT-PCR on the TCR CDR3, the HTBI primer set was used together with the Qiagen OneStep RT-PCR kit. In TCRdb, the public reads were trimmed at Q25 with fastp and aligned with MiXCR, with productive beta chains retained. When rows share a CDR3 protein, they turn into one entry using the most common DNA and genes. This sample is represented by 350,000 to 500,000 distinct CDR3 sequences; approximately 14% of them were singletons. The ten largest clonotypes hold 4% to 6.5% of the sample. The specimen was blood. These receptors were obtained from a woman aged 18-30 years with Graves' hyperthyroidism.

Details on this clonotype: A single base separates this from a much larger clone, so it may be a read error. The rearrangement uses TRBV4-1 and TRBJ2-2, with TRBD2 matching over 12 bases. The CDR3 loop spans 15 amino acids. Germline CDR1 reads MGHRA; CDR2 reads YSYEKL. CDR3 DNA: TGCGCCAGCAGCACTAGCGGGAGGAACACCGGGGAGCTGTCTTTT. Its protein product is CASSTSGRNTGELSF.

This clonotype was seen repeatedly, ten times or more. The rearrangement links TRBV2 to TRBJ2-3; 7 positions agree with TRBD2. V shed 6 bases and J 4 bases; nucleotides not matched to a gene: 10. In germline, CDR1 is SNHLY, CDR2 FYNNEI. The CDR3 covers 15 residues. The CDR3 loop reads CASSVGGPRADTQYF. The CDR3 nucleotides are TGTGCCAGCAGCGTGGGAGGGCCTAGGGCAGATACGCAGTATTTT.

This clonotype was counted at least ten times. The gene calls are TRBV12-3 or TRBV12-4 and TRBJ2-3; a weak D match, TRBD1 (6 bases). The CDR3 extends over 15 amino acids. Trimming stripped 3 bases from V and 0 bases from J, with 10 bases between. This CDR3 reads CASSLITGSTDTQYF. The CDR3 nucleotides read TGTGCCAGCAGTTTGATTACAGGGAGCACAGATACGCAGTATTTT.

This clonotype was seen repeatedly, ten times or more. V and J are TRBV12-3 or TRBV12-4 and TRBJ2-3; a weak D match, TRBD1 (7 bases). V was clipped by 7 bases and J by 2 bases, with 19 bases between them. This CDR3 region has 16 residues. CDR3 in amino acids: CASTFGGQWPTDTQYF. CDR3 nucleotide sequence: TGTGCCAGCACCTTCGGGGGACAGTGGCCCACAGATACGCAGTATTTT.

This clonotype was seen once. V gene TRBV7-9 combines with J gene TRBJ2-1; the match to TRBD2 covers 12 bases. The germline V gene has CDR1 SEHNR and CDR2 FQNEAQ (reference sequence). V lost 5 bases to trimming and J lost 10 bases; unmatched junction nucleotides: 9. The CDR3 runs to 15 residues. This chain's CDR3 is CASSPLGLAGTEQFF. The CDR3 DNA sequence: TGTGCCAGCAGCCCGTTAGGACTAGCGGGAACAGAGCAGTTCTTC.

The table lists this clonotype with many counts. J is TRBJ2-3 and V is TRBV5-1; 15 bases are shared with TRBD2. The V and J ends lost 2 bases and 6 bases, in that order; junction bases with no gene match: 10. CDR1 is SGHRS, CDR2 YFSETQ, per germline. The CDR3 length is 18 residues. This chain's CDR3 is CASSLRTSGRAFADTQYF. The CDR3 DNA is TGCGCCAGCAGCTTACGGACTAGCGGGAGGGCTTTCGCGGATACGCAGTATTTT.

This clonotype was detected only a few times. The genes are TRBV12-3 or TRBV12-4 and TRBJ2-6; D is uncertain. V lost 5 bases, J lost 1 base, and 12 bases lay in between. The CDR3 covers 16 residues. CDR3 residues: CASSPVGESGANVLTF. For the CDR3, the DNA is TGTGCCAGCAGTCCAGTTGGGGAATCTGGGGCCAACGTCCTGACTTTC.

As regards this clonotype: This may be a read error: a much more frequent sequence differs by one nucleotide. The chain recombines TRBV30 with TRBJ1-1; unclear D gene. V was clipped by 4 bases and J by 1 base, with 4 bases between them. Germline V gene data show CDR1 as GTSNPN and CDR2 as SVGIG (reference sequence). The CDR3 is made up of 11 amino acids. For the CDR3, the DNA is TGTGCCTGGAAAAGGAACACTGAAGCTTTCTTT. Protein: CAWKRNTEAFF.

At least ten counts were recorded for this clonotype. The chain combines TRBV27 with TRBJ2-7, with D perhaps matching TRBD2 (6 bases). The V gene lost 7 bases and the J gene lost 3 bases, with 16 bases spanning the gap. This CDR3 has 14 residues. The V gene's germline CDR1 is MNHEY and CDR2 SMNVEV (reference sequence). The CDR3 region is CASKVRGDGYEQYF. For the CDR3, the DNA is TGTGCCAGCAAAGTCCGCGGGGATGGCTACGAGCAGTACTTC.

The chain recombines TRBV29-1 with TRBJ2-1, with D maybe TRBD2 (6 bases). V dropped 1 base and J dropped 5 bases, with 15 bases sitting between them. Germline V gene sequence: CDR1 SQVTM, CDR2 ANQGSEA. The CDR3 is made up of 15 amino acids. The CDR3 here is CSVEGTGRGHNEQFF. The CDR3 region has the DNA TGCAGCGTTGAAGGTACCGGGCGGGGACACAATGAGCAGTTCTTC.

This clonotype was recorded many times. This chain links TRBV7-8 with TRBJ1-5, with a weak D call TRBD1 (5 bases). The V gene lost 4 bases and the J gene lost 5 bases, with 9 bases spanning the gap. Per the germline V gene, CDR1 is SGHVS and CDR2 is FQNEAQ. The CDR3 totals 13 residues. The DNA of the CDR3 is TGTGCCAGCAGCTCTCAGACAGATCAGCCCCAGCATTTT. Translated: CASSSQTDQPQHF.

The V call is TRBV10-1, the J call TRBJ2-4, with 8 positions matching TRBD1. Germline assignment: CDR1 WNHNN and CDR2 SYGVQD (reference sequence). The CDR3 contains 13 residues. With V trimmed by 2 bases and J by 15 bases, 9 bases remained unmatched. Here the CDR3 DNA reads TGCGCCAGCAGTGAGCCCCGGACAGGGCCTTTGTACTTC. Translated, it gives CASSEPRTGPLYF.

This chain joins TRBV9 and TRBJ2-2; possibly TRBD2 for D (6 bases). CDR1 is SGDLS, CDR2 YYNGEE, per germline. Trimming shortened V by 0 bases and J by 4 bases, and 13 bases separated the two germline ends. This CDR3 is 16 amino acids long. The CDR3 DNA reads as TGTGCCAGCAGCGTAGCGGGAGTGGGGGTCACCGGGGAGCTGTTTTTT. Translated: CASSVAGVGVTGELFF.

This chain joins TRBV9 and TRBJ2-1; 14 bases align to TRBD2. Looked up from germline, CDR1 is SGDLS and CDR2 is YYNGEE. CDR3 length equals 16 residues. With 2 bases clipped from V and 6 bases from J, the junction kept 4 bases outside the gene matches. DNA for the CDR3: TGTGCCAGCAGCGTTCGAGGACTAGCGGGAGGCAATGAGCAGTTCTTC. Residues: CASSVRGLAGGNEQFF.

In this sample, this clonotype turned up a few times. The J gene is TRBJ2-3, the V gene TRBV19; the match to TRBD2 covers 11 bases. The CDR3 length is 17 residues. Losses at the gene ends were 1 base for V and 0 bases for J; bases not matched to a gene: 3. Germline lookup yields CDR1 LNHDA and CDR2 SQIVND (reference sequence). CDR3 coding DNA: TGTGCCAGTAGTATAGGTGCTAGCGGGGGGAGCACAGATACGCAGTATTTT. Translated, it gives CASSIGASGGSTDTQYF.

Points on this clonotype: This sequence may be a read error, since a much larger clone differs from it by one base. The chain links TRBV7-9 to TRBJ2-1; 8 bases line up with TRBD2. The V gene end was trimmed by 5 bases and the J gene end by 3 bases; junction bases not matched to a gene: 9. This CDR3 contains 16 residues. The germline V gene encodes CDR1 SEHNR and CDR2 FQNEAQ (reference sequence). The chain's CDR3 is CASSGTGLVDYNEQFF. CDR3 bases: TGTGCCAGCAGCGGGACGGGACTAGTGGACTACAATGAGCAGTTCTTC.

This clonotype was detected ten times or more. The chain employs TRBV20-1 and TRBJ2-3; D might be TRBD1 or TRBD2, each matching 5 bases. Germline V gene sequence: CDR1 DFQATT, CDR2 SNEGSKA (reference sequence). Trimming cost V 6 bases and J 2 bases, with 24 bases left between them. This CDR3 contains 17 residues. CDR3 region: CSAIPKGLAVFTDTQYF. DNA of the CDR3: TGCAGTGCCATTCCGAAGGGGCTAGCCGTTTTCACAGATACGCAGTATTTT.